The TCR beta chain under discussion was sequenced for a study of cytomegalovirus exposure and HLA in healthy donors. Primers included in the PCR were 60 Vbeta and 13 Jbeta primers. Sequencing was performed with immunoSEQ multiplex PCR; in TCRdb, only in-frame clones are kept and a portion is missing. The table has approximately 110,000 clones, about 80% seen once. Note on this clone: No antigen is known for it.

Per the germline V gene, CDR1 is MNHNS and CDR2 is SASEGT. Trimming removed 0 bases from V and 6 bases from J; junction bases left unmatched: 10. This CDR3 region has 16 residues. Findings of the study overall: Roughly uniform sequencing depth across donors was assumed, possibly incorrectly. Most TCR sequences were seen very rarely across donors, but some public TCRs occurred in many.

The chain couples TRBV6-1 to TRBJ1-2; 7 nucleotides match TRBD1. The sequenced material came from PBMCs. The TCR sequence derives from a man aged 25-45 years in good health and CMV-seronegative. This CDR3 is CASSEALQGRYHGYTF. CDR3 coding DNA: TGTGCCAGCAGTGAAGCGCTACAGGGGCGTTACCATGGCTACACCTTC.